This is a list of T cell receptor beta chains from one sample in a study of STAT5B mutations in CD4+ large granular lymphocyte leukemia. Generated by immunoSEQ multiplex PCR, the TCRdb table keeps only in-frame clones and is missing some. In the table there are some 35,000 clones, 88% of which are singletons. What was sequenced was CD4+ T cells from blood buffy coats. The receptor set was obtained from a human donor in good health. Each CDR3 is given without its conserved first and last residue. Size is omitted from some rows. Given values are once, few, many or a class for expanded clones.

v_call,clone_size,j_call,cdr3_aa
TRBV5-8,few,TRBJ2-7,ASSLGAGQSYEQY
TRBV7-2,NA,TRBJ2-3,ASSTVISDTQY
TRBV10-3,NA,TRBJ1-5,ANYDRDGQPQH
TRBV20-1,once,TRBJ1-2,SARLYYGYT
TRBV6-5,NA,TRBJ2-2,ASRKWTGLTGELF
TRBV7-6,NA,TRBJ2-7,ASSLGRWGNDEQY
TRBV7-9,NA,TRBJ2-2,ASSSGTSHTGELF
TRBV19,few,TRBJ2-7,ASSAGLLGSSEQY
TRBV7-6,once,TRBJ2-1,ASSLEGRGERNEQF
TRBV7-2,few,TRBJ2-4,ASSLVDGPLAKNIQY
TRBV30,NA,TRBJ1-2,AWSPGEENYGYT
TRBV29-1,NA,TRBJ1-4,SGIVGVTNEKLF
TRBV30,NA,TRBJ1-3,AWSVVGGNTIY
TRBV11-2,NA,TRBJ1-1,ASSLVSTEAF
TRBV11-3,NA,TRBJ2-7,ASSYPLTWSGEQY
TRBV5-1,once,TRBJ2-3,ASRPDTSGRDTQY
TRBV5-4,once,TRBJ2-3,ASSLLSGSALDTQY
TRBV5-1,once,TRBJ1-2,ASSPDGGTVGGYT
TRBV7-2,NA,TRBJ1-5,ASSLGGQGSQPQH
TRBV5-5,NA,TRBJ2-4,ASSFPLAGAKNIQY
TRBV28,NA,TRBJ1-1,ASSSGTDSTEAF
TRBV5-1,once,TRBJ1-2,ASSLAPGEGGYT
TRBV7-9,NA,TRBJ2-3,ASSLRPPGRPRSTDTQY
TRBV11-3,NA,TRBJ2-7,ASSLMEGPYEQY
TRBV30,NA,TRBJ1-6,AWSVQGASPLH
TRBV5-4,once,TRBJ2-5,ASSLGTWGSYVETQY
TRBV11-3,NA,TRBJ2-3,ASSLVADTQY